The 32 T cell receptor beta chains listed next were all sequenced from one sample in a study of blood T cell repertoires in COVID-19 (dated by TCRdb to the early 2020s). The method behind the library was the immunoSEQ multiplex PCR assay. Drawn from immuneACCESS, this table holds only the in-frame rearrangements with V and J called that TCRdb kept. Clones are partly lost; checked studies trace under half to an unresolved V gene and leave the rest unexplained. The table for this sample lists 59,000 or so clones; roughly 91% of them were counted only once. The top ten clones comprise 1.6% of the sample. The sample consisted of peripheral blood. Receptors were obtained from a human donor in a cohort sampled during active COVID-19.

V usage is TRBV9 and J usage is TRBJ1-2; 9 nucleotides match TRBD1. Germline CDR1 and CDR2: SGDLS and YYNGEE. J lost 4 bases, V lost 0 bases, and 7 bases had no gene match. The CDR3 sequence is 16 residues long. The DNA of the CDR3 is TGTGCCAGCAGCGTAGGGGTACAGGGGGCTATCTATGGCTACACCTTC. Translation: CASSVGVQGAIYGYTF.

The CDR3 sequence: CASKQPPGQGLTYEQYF. In DNA form, the CDR3 reads TGTGCCAGCAAGCAACCACCGGGACAGGGACTGACCTACGAGCAGTACTTC. This chain links TRBV28 with TRBJ2-7; 9 bases are shared with TRBD1. The CDR3 sequence is 17 residues long. V dropped 7 bases and J dropped 2; count of bases not matched to a gene: 15. Germline CDR1 and CDR2: MDHEN and SYDVKM.

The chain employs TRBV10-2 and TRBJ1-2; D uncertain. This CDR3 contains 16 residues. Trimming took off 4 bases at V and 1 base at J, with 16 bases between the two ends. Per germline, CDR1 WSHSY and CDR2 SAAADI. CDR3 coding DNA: TGCGCCAGCAGTGCTGAGTTGGGGAGGTATAACTATGGCTACACCTTC. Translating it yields CASSAELGRYNYGYTF.

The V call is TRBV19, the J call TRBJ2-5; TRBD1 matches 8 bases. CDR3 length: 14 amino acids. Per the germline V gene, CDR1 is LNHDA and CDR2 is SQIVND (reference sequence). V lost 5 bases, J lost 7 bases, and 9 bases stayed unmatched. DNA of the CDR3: TGTGCCAGTAGTGTGGACAGGGAACGGGGGACCCAGTACTTC. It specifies CASSVDRERGTQYF. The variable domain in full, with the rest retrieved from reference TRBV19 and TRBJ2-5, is DGGITQSPKYLFRKEGQNVTLSCEQNLNHDAMYWYRQDPGQGLRLIYYSQIVNDFQKGDIAEGYSVSREKKESFPLTVTSAQKNPTAFYLCASSVDRERGTQYFGPGTRLLVL.

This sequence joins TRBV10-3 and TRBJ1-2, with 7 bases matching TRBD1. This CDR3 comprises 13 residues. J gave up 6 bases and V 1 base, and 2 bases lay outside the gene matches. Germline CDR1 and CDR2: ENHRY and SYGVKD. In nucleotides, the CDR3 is TGTGCCATCAGTGAGTGGGACAGCAATGGCTACACCTTC. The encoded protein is CAISEWDSNGYTF.

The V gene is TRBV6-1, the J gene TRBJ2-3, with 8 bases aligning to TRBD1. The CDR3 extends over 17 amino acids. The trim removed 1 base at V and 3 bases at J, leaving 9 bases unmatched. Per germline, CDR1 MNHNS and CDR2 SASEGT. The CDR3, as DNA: TGTGCCAGCAGTGAAGTGGCCACCCAGGGGGCAACAGATACGCAGTATTTT. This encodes CASSEVATQGATDTQYF.

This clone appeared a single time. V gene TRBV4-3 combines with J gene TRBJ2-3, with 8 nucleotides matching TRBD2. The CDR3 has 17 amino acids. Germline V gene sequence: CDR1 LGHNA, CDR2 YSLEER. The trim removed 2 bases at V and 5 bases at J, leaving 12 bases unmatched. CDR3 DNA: TGCGCCAGCAGCCAAAGGACGGGAGGGCCTATAGAAGATACGCAGTATTTT. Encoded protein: CASSQRTGGPIEDTQYF.

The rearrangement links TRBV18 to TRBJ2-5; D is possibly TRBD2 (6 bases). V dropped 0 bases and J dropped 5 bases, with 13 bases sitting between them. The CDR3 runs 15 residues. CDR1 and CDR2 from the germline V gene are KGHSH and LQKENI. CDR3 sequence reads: CASSPPSRGGETQYF. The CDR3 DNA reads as TGTGCCAGCTCACCACCGAGTCGGGGAGGTGAGACCCAGTACTTC.

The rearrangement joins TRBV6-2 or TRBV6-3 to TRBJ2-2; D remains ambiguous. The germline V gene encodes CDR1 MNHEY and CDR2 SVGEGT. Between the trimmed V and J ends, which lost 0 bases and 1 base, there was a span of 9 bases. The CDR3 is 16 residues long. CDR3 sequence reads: CASSYSGDLNTGELFF. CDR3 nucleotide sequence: TGTGCCAGCAGTTACTCTGGAGATCTGAACACCGGGGAGCTGTTTTTT.

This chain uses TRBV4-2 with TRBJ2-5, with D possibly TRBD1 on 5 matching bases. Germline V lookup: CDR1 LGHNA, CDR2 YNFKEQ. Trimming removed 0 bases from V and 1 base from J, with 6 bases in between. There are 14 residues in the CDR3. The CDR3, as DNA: TGTGCCAGCAGCCAAGAAACAGGCCAAGAGACCCAGTACTTC. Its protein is CASSQETGQETQYF.

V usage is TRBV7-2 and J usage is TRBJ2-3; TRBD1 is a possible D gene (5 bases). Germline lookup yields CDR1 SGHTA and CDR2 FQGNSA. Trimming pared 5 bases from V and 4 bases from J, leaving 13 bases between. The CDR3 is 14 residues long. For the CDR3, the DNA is TGTGCCAGCAGCCTACTGGCAGGGCCAGATACGCAGTATTTT. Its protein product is CASSLLAGPDTQYF.

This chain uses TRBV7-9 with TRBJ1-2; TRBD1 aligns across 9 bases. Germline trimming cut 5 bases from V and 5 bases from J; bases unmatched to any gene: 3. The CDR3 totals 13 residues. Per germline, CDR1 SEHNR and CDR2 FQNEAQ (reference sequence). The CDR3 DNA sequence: TGTGCCAGCAGCAGGACAGGGGCATATGGCTACACCTTC. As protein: CASSRTGAYGYTF.

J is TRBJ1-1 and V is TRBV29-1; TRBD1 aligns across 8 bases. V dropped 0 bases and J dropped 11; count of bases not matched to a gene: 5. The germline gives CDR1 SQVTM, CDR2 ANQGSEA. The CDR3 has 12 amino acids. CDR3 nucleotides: TGCAGCGTTGAAGATGGCACAGGGGGGGCTTTCTTT. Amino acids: CSVEDGTGGAFF.

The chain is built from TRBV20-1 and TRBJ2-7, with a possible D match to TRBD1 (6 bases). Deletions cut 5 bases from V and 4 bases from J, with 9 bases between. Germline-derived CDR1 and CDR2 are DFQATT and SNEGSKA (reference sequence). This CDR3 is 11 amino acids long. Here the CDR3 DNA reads TGCAGTGCTTCCAGGGGATACGAGCAGTACTTC. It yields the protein CSASRGYEQYF.

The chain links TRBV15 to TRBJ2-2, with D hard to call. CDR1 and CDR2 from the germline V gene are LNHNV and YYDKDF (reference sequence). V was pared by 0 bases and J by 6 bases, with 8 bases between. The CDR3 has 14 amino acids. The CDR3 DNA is TGTGCCACCAGCAGAGATCTCCCCCCCGGGGAGCTGTTTTTT. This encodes CATSRDLPPGELFF.

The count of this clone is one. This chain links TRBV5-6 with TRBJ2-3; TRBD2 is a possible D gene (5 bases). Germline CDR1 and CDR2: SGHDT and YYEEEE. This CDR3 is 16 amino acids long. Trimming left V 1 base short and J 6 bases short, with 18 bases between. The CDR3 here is CASSLLVSGRGDTQYF. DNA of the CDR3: TGTGCCAGCAGCTTGTTAGTGTCAGGACGAGGGGATACGCAGTATTTT.

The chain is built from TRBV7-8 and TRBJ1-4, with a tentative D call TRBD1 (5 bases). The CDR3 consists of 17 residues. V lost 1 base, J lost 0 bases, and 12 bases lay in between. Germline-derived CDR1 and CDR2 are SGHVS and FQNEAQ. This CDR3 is CASSLVWGGATNEKLFF. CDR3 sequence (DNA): TGTGCCAGCAGCTTAGTATGGGGAGGGGCAACTAATGAAAAACTGTTTTTT.

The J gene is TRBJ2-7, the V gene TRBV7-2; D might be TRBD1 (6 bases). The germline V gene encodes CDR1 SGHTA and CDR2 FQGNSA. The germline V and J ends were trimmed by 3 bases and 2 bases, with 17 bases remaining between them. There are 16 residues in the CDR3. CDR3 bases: TGTGCCAGCAGCTTGGGAACAGGGACCAAAACCTACGAGCAGTACTTC. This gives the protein CASSLGTGTKTYEQYF.

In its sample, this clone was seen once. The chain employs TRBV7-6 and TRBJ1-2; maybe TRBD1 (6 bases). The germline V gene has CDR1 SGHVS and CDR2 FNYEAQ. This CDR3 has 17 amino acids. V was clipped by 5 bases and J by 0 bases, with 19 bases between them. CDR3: CASSPDIPGGSNYGYTF. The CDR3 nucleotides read TGTGCCAGCAGCCCCGACATCCCGGGGGGCTCTAACTATGGCTACACCTTC.

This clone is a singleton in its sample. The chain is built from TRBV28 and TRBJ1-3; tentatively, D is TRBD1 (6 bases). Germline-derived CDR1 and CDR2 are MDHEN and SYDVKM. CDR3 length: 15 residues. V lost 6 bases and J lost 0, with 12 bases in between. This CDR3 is CASRQQGPSGNTIYF. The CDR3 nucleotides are TGTGCCAGCAGGCAACAGGGTCCCTCTGGAAACACCATATATTTT.

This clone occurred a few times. The CDR3: CASSVGGGNTGELFF. In nucleotides, the CDR3 is TGTGCCAGTAGTGTTGGCGGGGGGAACACCGGGGAGCTGTTTTTT. The chain is built from TRBV19 and TRBJ2-2; TRBD2 matches at 7 bases. This CDR3 is 15 amino acids long. Looked up from germline, CDR1 is LNHDA and CDR2 is SQIVND (reference sequence). Trimming removed 5 bases from V and 1 base from J; junction bases left unmatched: 4.

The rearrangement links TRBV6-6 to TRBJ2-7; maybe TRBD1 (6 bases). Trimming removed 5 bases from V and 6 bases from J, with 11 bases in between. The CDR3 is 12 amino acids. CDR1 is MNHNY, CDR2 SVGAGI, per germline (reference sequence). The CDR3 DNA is TGTGCCAGCAGTAACAGGGTGTCCGAGCAGTACTTC. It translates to CASSNRVSEQYF.

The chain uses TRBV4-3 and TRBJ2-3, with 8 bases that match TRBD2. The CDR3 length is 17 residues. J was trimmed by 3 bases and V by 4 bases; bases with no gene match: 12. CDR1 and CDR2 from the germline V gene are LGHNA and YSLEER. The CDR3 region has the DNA TGCGCCAGCAGCCGGGGGACCCAGCGGGAGCAGACAGATACGCAGTATTTT. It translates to CASSRGTQREQTDTQYF.

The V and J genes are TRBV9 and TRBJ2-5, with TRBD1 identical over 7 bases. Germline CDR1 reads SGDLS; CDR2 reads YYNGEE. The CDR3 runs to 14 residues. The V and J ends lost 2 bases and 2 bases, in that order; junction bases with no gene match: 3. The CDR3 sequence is CASSVGTVQETQYF. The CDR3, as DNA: TGTGCCAGCAGCGTCGGGACAGTACAAGAGACCCAGTACTTC.

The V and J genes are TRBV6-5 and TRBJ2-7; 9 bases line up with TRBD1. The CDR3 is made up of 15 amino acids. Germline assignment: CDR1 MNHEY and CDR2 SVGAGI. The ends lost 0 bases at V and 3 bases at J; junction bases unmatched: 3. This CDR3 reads CASSYSGTGNYEQYF. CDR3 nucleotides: TGTGCCAGCAGTTACTCCGGGACAGGGAACTACGAGCAGTACTTC.

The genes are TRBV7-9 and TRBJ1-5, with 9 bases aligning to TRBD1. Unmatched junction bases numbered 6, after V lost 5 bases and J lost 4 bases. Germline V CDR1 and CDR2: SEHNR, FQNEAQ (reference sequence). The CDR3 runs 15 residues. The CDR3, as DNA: TGTGCCAGCAGCGTGGGACAGGGCCATAATCAGCCCCAGCATTTT. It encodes CASSVGQGHNQPQHF.

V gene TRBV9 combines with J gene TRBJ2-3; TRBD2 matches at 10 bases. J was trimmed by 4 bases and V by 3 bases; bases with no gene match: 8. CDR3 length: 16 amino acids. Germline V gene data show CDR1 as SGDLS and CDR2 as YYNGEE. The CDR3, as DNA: TGTGCCAGCAGCGCGAAAAGCGGGAGGGCCTCAGATACGCAGTATTTT. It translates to CASSAKSGRASDTQYF. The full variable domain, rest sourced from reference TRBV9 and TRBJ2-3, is DSGVTQTPKHLITATGQRVTLRCSPRSGDLSVYWYQQSLDQGLQFLIQYYNGEERAKGNILERFSAQQFPDLHSELNLSSLELGDSALYFCASSAKSGRASDTQYFGPGTRLTVL.

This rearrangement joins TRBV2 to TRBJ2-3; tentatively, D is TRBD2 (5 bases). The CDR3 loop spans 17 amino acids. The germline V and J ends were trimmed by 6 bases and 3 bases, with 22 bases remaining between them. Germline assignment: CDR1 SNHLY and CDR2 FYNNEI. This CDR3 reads CASSPLDYGPKTDTQYF. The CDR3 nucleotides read TGTGCCAGCAGCCCTCTTGACTACGGGCCGAAAACAGATACGCAGTATTTT.

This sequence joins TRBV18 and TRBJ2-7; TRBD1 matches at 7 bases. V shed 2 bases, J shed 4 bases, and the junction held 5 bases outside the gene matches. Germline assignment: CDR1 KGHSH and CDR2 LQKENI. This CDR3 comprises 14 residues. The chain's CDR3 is CASSPGQVGYEQYF. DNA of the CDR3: TGTGCCAGCTCACCAGGACAGGTAGGGTACGAGCAGTACTTC.

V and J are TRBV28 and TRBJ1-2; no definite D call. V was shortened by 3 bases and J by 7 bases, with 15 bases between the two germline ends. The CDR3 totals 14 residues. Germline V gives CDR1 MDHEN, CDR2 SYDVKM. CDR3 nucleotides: TGTGCCAGCAGTTTGATGGGAGCCTCCCCTGGCTACACCTTC. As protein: CASSLMGASPGYTF.

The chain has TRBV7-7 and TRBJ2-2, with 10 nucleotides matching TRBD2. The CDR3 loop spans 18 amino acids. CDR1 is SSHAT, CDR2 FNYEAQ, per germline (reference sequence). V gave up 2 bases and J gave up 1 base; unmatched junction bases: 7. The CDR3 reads CASSLLASGGLNTGELFF. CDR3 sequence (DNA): TGTGCCAGCAGCTTATTGGCTAGCGGGGGACTGAACACCGGGGAGCTGTTTTTT.

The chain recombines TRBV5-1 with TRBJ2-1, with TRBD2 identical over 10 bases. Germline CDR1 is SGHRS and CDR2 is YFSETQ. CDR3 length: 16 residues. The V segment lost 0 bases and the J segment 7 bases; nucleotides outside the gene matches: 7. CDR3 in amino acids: CASSLVLAGDGNEQFF. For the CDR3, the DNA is TGCGCCAGCAGCTTGGTCCTAGCGGGAGATGGGAATGAGCAGTTCTTC.